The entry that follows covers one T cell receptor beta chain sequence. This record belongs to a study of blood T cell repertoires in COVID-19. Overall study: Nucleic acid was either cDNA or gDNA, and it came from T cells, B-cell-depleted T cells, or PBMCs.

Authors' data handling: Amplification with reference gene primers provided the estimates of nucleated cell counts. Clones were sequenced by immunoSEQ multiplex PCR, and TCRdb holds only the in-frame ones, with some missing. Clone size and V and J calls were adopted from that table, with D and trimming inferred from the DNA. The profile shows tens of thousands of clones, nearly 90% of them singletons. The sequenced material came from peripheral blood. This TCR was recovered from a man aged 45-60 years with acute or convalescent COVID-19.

The CDR3 spells CASRDGTGYGYTF. CDR3 DNA sequence: TGTGCCAGCAGGGACGGGACAGGGTATGGCTACACCTTC. The chain joins TRBV12-3 or TRBV12-4 to TRBJ1-2, with 9 nucleotides matching TRBD1. V shed 6 bases and J 5 bases; nucleotides not matched to a gene: 4. This CDR3 contains 13 residues.